This T cell receptor (beta chain) was identified during a study of blood T cell repertoires in COVID-19. Study summary: Sample material is recorded as cDNA or gDNA derived from T cells, B-cell-depleted T cells, or PBMCs.

The participants were between about 18 and 90 years old and came from some 23 US areas. Participant reports of clinical history set cohort assignment. Per the study methods: Estimates of nucleated cell counts were drawn from the amplification of reference gene primers. Sequenced by immunoSEQ multiplex PCR; TCRdb stores in-frame clones only, minus some. The V and J calls and clone size are taken from that table; D and trimming were inferred from the DNA. Of hundreds of thousands of clones in the sample, around four fifths were seen once. The sequence came from a man aged 30 to 39 with acute COVID-19. The sequenced sample consisted of PBMCs or T cells enriched from blood (not recorded which).

The CDR3 sequence is CASSVGSSSPGANVLTF. DNA of the CDR3: TGTGCCAGCAGCGTAGGGAGCAGCTCTCCTGGGGCCAACGTCCTGACTTTC. The J gene is TRBJ2-6, the V gene TRBV9; no clear D gene. The CDR3 runs to 17 residues. Germline values: CDR1 SGDLS, CDR2 YYNGEE. Trimming stripped 0 bases from V and 2 bases from J, with 12 bases between.